The present TCR beta chain was sequenced within a study of siplizumab effects on memory and regulatory T cells. This clone was seen just once. Trimming cost V 0 bases and J 1 base, with 9 bases left between them. CDR3 length: 15 amino acids. Germline V CDR1 and CDR2: LNHDA, SQIVND (reference sequence). Some clones are missing from TCRdb's copy, which holds only in-frame ones; the method was immunoSEQ multiplex PCR. Here the sample spans around 110,000 clones, around 94% being singletons. The sample comprised non-Treg CD4+ T cells sorted from blood. The chain recombines TRBV19 with TRBJ2-5; D may be TRBD1 (6 bases). The source of this sequence is a human donor in good health. This chain's CDR3 is CASSIDRTVQETQYF. The CDR3 region has the DNA TGTGCCAGTAGTATAGATCGGACAGTCCAAGAGACCCAGTACTTC.